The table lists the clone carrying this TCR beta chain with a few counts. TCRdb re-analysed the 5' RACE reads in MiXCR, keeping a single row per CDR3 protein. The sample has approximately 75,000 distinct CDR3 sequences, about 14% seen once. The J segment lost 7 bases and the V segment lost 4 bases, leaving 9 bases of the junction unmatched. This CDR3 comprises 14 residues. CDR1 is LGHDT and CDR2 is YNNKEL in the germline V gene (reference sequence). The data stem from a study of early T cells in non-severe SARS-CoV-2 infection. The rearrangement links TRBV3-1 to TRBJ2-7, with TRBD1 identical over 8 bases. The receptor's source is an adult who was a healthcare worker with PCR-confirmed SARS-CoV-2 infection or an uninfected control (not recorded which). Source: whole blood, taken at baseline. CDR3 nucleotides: TGTGCCAGCAGCCCCACCGGGACAGGAGAGGAGCAGTACTTC. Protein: CASSPTGTGEEQYF.